The following is a T cell receptor (beta chain) sequence with its context. Its antigen is unknown. Clones were read by immunoSEQ multiplex PCR, and TCRdb kept only the in-frame ones, dropping some. The sample lists more than 150,000 clones; about 87% were seen once. The data were obtained in a study of T cell responses to AZD1222 COVID-19 vaccine. Broader study findings: Seropositive at baseline were only a handful of AZD1222 recipients. The reported proportion of spike-specific TCRs targeting unmutated variant regions was nearly half. The repertoires were collected only after the peak T cell response.

Recipients boosted at about 4 weeks or about 12 weeks are pooled. The sequencing here drew on peripheral blood, taken 28 days after the second AZD1222 dose. The source is an adult who received the AZD1222 COVID-19 vaccine.

Here the CDR3 DNA reads TGTGCCAGCAGCCTCAGCAGGGGGGATTCACCCCTCCACTTT. Translating it yields CASSLSRGDSPLHF. The chain joins TRBV7-2 to TRBJ1-6, with 7 bases fitting TRBD1. The junction had 6 bases not matched to a gene; V was cut back by 5 bases and J by 8 bases. This CDR3 is 14 amino acids long. The V gene's germline CDR1 is SGHTA and CDR2 FQGNSA.